A single sample gave rise to the 19 T cell receptor beta chains below, sequenced in a study of T cell responses to AZD1222 COVID-19 vaccine listed by TCRdb under 2021. In light of the paper, this sample's time point label describes: baseline before first vaccination. Library method: the immunoSEQ multiplex PCR assay. TCRdb holds this immuneACCESS table with in-frame rearrangements only. Some clones are missing; in checked studies, unresolved V genes explain under half, and the rest has no known cause. The sample yields over 150,000 clones; roughly 88% were counted once. 0.4% to 0.5% of the sample lies in the top ten. Sequenced material: peripheral blood, taken on day 0 of AZD1222 vaccination. The receptor source for this set is an adult in good health.

The chain combines TRBV4-2 with TRBJ1-1; D might be TRBD1 (5 bases). Looked up from germline, CDR1 is LGHNA and CDR2 is YNFKEQ. This CDR3 has 14 residues. V was trimmed by 0 bases and J by 4 bases, leaving 9 bases between them. The CDR3 nucleotides are TGTGCCAGCAGCCAAGAGGGCCAGGGCACTGAAGCTTTCTTT. Encoded protein: CASSQEGQGTEAFF.

V is TRBV10-3 and J is TRBJ2-7; tentative D call: TRBD1 (6 bases). The CDR3 has 13 amino acids. The germline V gene has CDR1 ENHRY and CDR2 SYGVKD. V was shortened by 8 bases and J by 5 bases, with 16 bases between the two germline ends. The CDR3 DNA is TGTGCCATCGCCTCAGGGGAGTATGACGAGCAGTACTTC. Translation: CAIASGEYDEQYF.

The chain's CDR3 is CASSLRGRPNQPQHF. The CDR3 nucleotides read TGTGCCAGCAGTTTGAGGGGGCGGCCGAATCAGCCCCAGCATTTT. The rearrangement joins TRBV28 to TRBJ1-5; TRBD1 aligns across 7 bases. Germline values: CDR1 MDHEN, CDR2 SYDVKM. The CDR3 has 15 residues. Unmatched junction bases numbered 6, after V lost 3 bases and J lost 4 bases.

This clone has more than one count but fewer than ten. J is TRBJ1-5 and V is TRBV19; D unresolved. This CDR3 region has 15 residues. Germline values: CDR1 LNHDA, CDR2 SQIVND (reference sequence). The V end was cut by 6 bases, the J end by 8 bases, with 20 bases between. The CDR3 DNA follows: TGTGCCAGTAGCCCCGGGCTCACGGATTATGAGCCCCAGCATTTT. Residues: CASSPGLTDYEPQHF.

The chain has TRBV3-1 (or the pseudogene TRBV3-2) and TRBJ2-2; 12 bases map to TRBD2. The CDR3 has 18 amino acids. The germline V gene has CDR1 LGHDT and CDR2 YNNKEL (reference sequence). V dropped 0 bases and J dropped 3; count of bases not matched to a gene: 5. The CDR3 DNA is TGTGCCAGCAGCCAAGATCCTAGCGGGAGGGCTTACACCGGGGAGCTGTTTTTT. Translation: CASSQDPSGRAYTGELFF.

The chain uses TRBV21-1 and TRBJ2-7; TRBD2 is taken as the D call from the table, unchecked against the DNA. TRBV21-1 is recorded as a pseudogene. This CDR3 spans 13 amino acids. The CDR3 protein is CASSLAISYEQYF. CDR3 nucleotides: TGTGCCAGCTCGCTAGCGATATCCTACGAGCAGTACTTC.

The chain carries TRBV27 and TRBJ1-5; maybe TRBD1 (6 bases). Germline V gene lookup returns CDR1 MNHEY and CDR2 SMNVEV (reference sequence). Trimming pared 5 bases from V and 5 bases from J, leaving 16 bases between. The CDR3 extends over 15 amino acids. The CDR3 region is CASSPVGGGYQPQHF. As DNA, the CDR3 is TGTGCCAGCAGTCCGGTGGGGGGGGGCTATCAGCCCCAGCATTTT.

This chain connects TRBV6-5 to TRBJ2-3; no clear D gene. V gave up 6 bases and J gave up 0 bases, with 7 bases separating them. Germline assignment: CDR1 MNHEY and CDR2 SVGAGI. This CDR3 has 13 residues. The DNA for the CDR3 is TGTGCCAGCAGCGTCGGTAGCACAGATACGCAGTATTTT. It encodes CASSVGSTDTQYF.

The CDR3 spells CASLTGGTEAFF. CDR3 DNA sequence: TGTGCCAGCTTGACCGGTGGGACTGAAGCTTTCTTT. The chain carries TRBV28 and TRBJ1-1, with D unresolved. With 8 bases removed from V and 5 bases from J, the gap between germline ends came to 12 bases. From germline, CDR1 is MDHEN and CDR2 SYDVKM. The CDR3 runs to 12 residues.

The gene calls are TRBV30 and TRBJ2-3; 8 bases are shared with TRBD2. The germline V gene encodes CDR1 GTSNPN and CDR2 SVGIG (reference sequence). The CDR3 contains 14 residues. J lost 0 bases, V lost 2 bases, and 1 base had no gene match. The CDR3 is CAWSRTSSTDTQYF. DNA for the CDR3: TGTGCCTGGAGTCGGACTAGCAGCACAGATACGCAGTATTTT.

V gene TRBV3-1 (or the pseudogene TRBV3-2) combines with J gene TRBJ1-1, with D perhaps matching TRBD1 (5 bases). Between the trimmed V and J ends, which lost 1 base and 5 bases, there was a span of 11 bases. The CDR3 is 14 residues long. Germline values: CDR1 LGHDT, CDR2 YNNKEL (reference sequence). Written as DNA, the CDR3 is TGTGCCAGCAGCCAAGTCCAGGGTGCAACTGAAGCTTTCTTT. Translation gives CASSQVQGATEAFF.

The V gene is TRBV18, the J gene TRBJ2-7, with D perhaps matching TRBD1 (7 bases). CDR3 length: 16 residues. CDR1 is KGHSH and CDR2 is LQKENI in the germline V gene. The V gene lost 4 bases and the J gene lost 0 bases, with 16 bases spanning the gap. This CDR3 reads CASSHTGGQPSYEQYF. DNA of the CDR3: TGTGCCAGCTCACACACCGGGGGACAGCCCTCCTACGAGCAGTACTTC.

The sample holds a few counts of this clone. This chain connects TRBV12-2 to TRBJ2-1; the DNA was not used to check the table's D call, TRBD2. TRBV12-2 is designated a pseudogene. The CDR3 loop spans 15 amino acids. The CDR3: CASRLVTSGWDEQFF. The CDR3 coding sequence is TGTGCAAGTCGCTTAGTGACTAGCGGATGGGATGAGCAGTTCTTC.

The rearrangement joins TRBV28 to TRBJ1-6; D might be TRBD1 (5 bases). Germline-derived CDR1 and CDR2 are MDHEN and SYDVKM. The length of the CDR3 is 16 residues. Trimming left V 5 bases short and J 8 bases short, with 19 bases between. The CDR3 here is CASSLTQVLLDSPLHF. The CDR3 coding sequence is TGTGCCAGCAGTCTTACACAGGTCCTCCTGGATTCACCCCTCCACTTT. Together with reference TRBV28 and TRBJ1-6, the CDR3 gives the full variable domain: DVKVTQSSRYLVKRTGEKVFLECVQDMDHENMFWYRQDPGLGLRLIYFSYDVKMKEKGDIPEGYSVSREKKERFSLILESASTNQTSMYLCASSLTQVLLDSPLHFGNGTRLTVT.

The chain couples TRBV2 to TRBJ1-3; 11 bases line up with TRBD1. The CDR3 spans 15 residues. The trim removed 8 bases at V and 3 bases at J, leaving 6 bases unmatched. CDR1 SNHLY and CDR2 FYNNEI come from the germline V gene. As DNA, the CDR3 is TGTGCCAGCCGGCCCGGGACAGGGGGTGGAAACACCATATATTTT. Its translation: CASRPGTGGGNTIYF.

This clone was recorded only once. This chain connects TRBV29-1 to TRBJ2-7, with 9 positions matching TRBD2. The V gene end was trimmed by 6 bases and the J gene end by 6 bases; junction bases not matched to a gene: 9. The CDR3 is 13 amino acids. CDR1 is SQVTM, CDR2 ANQGSEA, per germline. This CDR3 reads CSVRSGLAAEQYF. The DNA for the CDR3 is TGCAGCGTGAGGTCGGGACTAGCAGCCGAGCAGTACTTC.

The gene calls are TRBV7-8 and TRBJ2-3; 8 bases line up with TRBD1. CDR3 length equals 15 residues. The V gene's germline CDR1 is SGHVS and CDR2 FQNEAQ. The V gene end was trimmed by 6 bases and the J gene end by 2 bases; junction bases not matched to a gene: 7. The CDR3 DNA reads TGTGCCAGCAGAGGGACAGGAGAGGACACAGATACGCAGTATTTT. Translation: CASRGTGEDTDTQYF.

The genes are TRBV3-1 (or the pseudogene TRBV3-2) and TRBJ2-7, with 9 bases fitting TRBD1. Germline V gene data show CDR1 as LGHDT and CDR2 as YNNKEL (reference sequence). The CDR3 is made up of 14 amino acids. The V and J ends lost 3 bases and 4 bases, in that order; junction bases with no gene match: 4. The CDR3 protein is CASSQTGTGYEQYF. In DNA, the CDR3 is TGTGCCAGCAGCCAGACCGGGACAGGGTACGAGCAGTACTTC.

The genes are TRBV28 and TRBJ1-5, with a tentative D call TRBD1 (5 bases). This CDR3 spans 16 amino acids. Germline V gene data show CDR1 as MDHEN and CDR2 as SYDVKM. The V end was cut by 7 bases, the J end by 2 bases, with 18 bases between. DNA of the CDR3: TGTGCCAGCAAGAGACAGCCGGGAAAGGGCAATCAGCCCCAGCATTTT. Its protein product is CASKRQPGKGNQPQHF.